The 25 T cell receptor beta chains reported below all come from one sample, sequenced in a study of regulatory T cells in long-lasting Graves disease. As for time point: newly diagnosed GD, antithyroid drugs for less than 3 months. There was RNA extracted from PBMCs, and the TCR library was made from it. Arm-PCR of CDR3 regions and iRepertoire HTBI primers were used to build TCR beta libraries. TCRdb independently ran MiXCR on the multiplex PCR reads; one entry per CDR3 protein. Of 240,000 or so distinct CDR3 sequences in the sample, 20% to 25% were seen once. This specimen consisted of peripheral blood mononuclear cells (PBMCs), obtained at new diagnosis, from a patient treated with antithyroid drugs. The origin of the receptors is a female donor with Graves disease.

This clonotype was recorded many times. This chain links TRBV5-5 with TRBJ1-2, with TRBD1 matching over 11 bases. The J segment lost 4 bases and the V segment lost 2 bases, leaving 1 base of the junction unmatched. Germline CDR1 reads SGHKS; CDR2 reads YYEKEE (reference sequence). This CDR3 region has 14 residues. In nucleotides, the CDR3 is TGTGCCAGCAGCTTAGGGACAGGGGGCTATGGCTACACCTTC. It codes for CASSLGTGGYGYTF.

This clonotype has only one observation. V usage is TRBV27 and J usage is TRBJ2-3, with 15 bases fitting TRBD2. The V gene's germline CDR1 is MNHEY and CDR2 SMNVEV (reference sequence). V shed 6 bases and J 4 bases; nucleotides not matched to a gene: 5. The CDR3 spans 16 residues. DNA of the CDR3: TGTGCCAGCAGGAGGGGACTAGCGGGGGGCGCAGATACGCAGTATTTT. Protein product: CASRRGLAGGADTQYF.

This chain connects TRBV12-5 to TRBJ2-6; weak D call: TRBD2 (6 bases). This CDR3 has 16 amino acids. The germline V gene encodes CDR1 LGHNT and CDR2 FRNRAP. V dropped 2 bases and J dropped 0 bases, with 8 bases sitting between them. This chain's CDR3 is CASGLRRDSGANVLTF. In DNA, the CDR3 is TGTGCTAGTGGTTTGAGGCGGGACTCTGGGGCCAACGTCCTGACTTTC.

This clonotype was seen many times. The chain links TRBV20-1 to TRBJ1-4; 7 nucleotides agree with TRBD1. The germline V gene encodes CDR1 DFQATT and CDR2 SNEGSKA (reference sequence). With 5 bases clipped from V and 8 bases from J, the junction kept 8 bases outside the gene matches. The CDR3 consists of 13 residues. The CDR3 region has the DNA TGCAGTGCTTTAGGGTGGACAGGAGAAAAACTGTTTTTT. This gives the protein CSALGWTGEKLFF.

As DNA, the CDR3 is TGTGCCATCAGTAGTAACACAGATACGCAGTATTTT. It encodes CAISSNTDTQYF. The rearrangement links TRBV10-3 to TRBJ2-3, with unresolved D. Germline V lookup: CDR1 ENHRY, CDR2 SYGVKD. The CDR3 contains 12 residues. Trimming cost V 5 bases and J 2 bases, with 5 bases left between them.

This clonotype was observed a single time. A read error likely explains this, since a far larger clone differs by one base. The chain joins TRBV3-1 to TRBJ2-1; possibly TRBD1 or TRBD2 for D (5 bases each). The tail of the sequence fits TRBJ2-5 better, so the J call may be wrong. The germline gives CDR1 LGHDT, CDR2 YNNKEL (reference sequence). The CDR3 is made up of 14 amino acids. In nucleotides, the CDR3 is TGTGCCAGCAGTGACACAAGGGGCGGGGAGACCCAGTACTTC. Its translation is CASSDTRGGETQYF.

This clonotype was detected only a few times. The chain combines TRBV6-2 or TRBV6-3 with TRBJ2-7, with TRBD2 as a possible D gene (5 bases). Germline CDR1 MNHEY, CDR2 SVGEGT. The CDR3 consists of 15 residues. V was clipped by 8 bases and J by 0 bases, with 17 bases between them. The CDR3 region has the DNA TGTGCCAGCGCAGACGCGGGCACCCTCTCCTACGAGCAGTACTTC. It encodes CASADAGTLSYEQYF.

This clonotype was counted many times. A much larger clone differs by one base, so this may be a read error. This rearrangement joins TRBV2 to TRBJ2-7; 10 bases agree with TRBD1. Germline assignment: CDR1 SNHLY and CDR2 FYNNEI. The CDR3 is 16 amino acids. The CDR3 region has the DNA TGTGCCAACAGTGAAAGGGGACAGGGGACGTCCTACGAGCAGTACTTC. Protein: CANSERGQGTSYEQYF.

This clonotype was counted many times. CDR3 loop: CSAREGTAGKTYEQYF. The CDR3 bases are TGCAGTGCTAGAGAGGGGACTGCCGGTAAAACCTACGAGCAGTACTTC. The chain joins TRBV20-1 to TRBJ2-7; possible D gene TRBD2, 6 bases. The V and J ends lost 0 bases and 2 bases respectively, with 17 bases between them. This CDR3 is built from 16 residues. Germline CDR1 DFQATT, CDR2 SNEGSKA (reference sequence).

The chain is built from TRBV7-2 and TRBJ1-3; D uncertain. CDR3 length: 12 amino acids. CDR1 SGHTA and CDR2 FQGNSA come from the germline V gene. Trimming stripped 8 bases from V and 10 bases from J, with 15 bases between. The DNA of the CDR3 is TGTGCCAGCGGTGAACGGGATGTGACCATATATTTT. Translating it yields CASGERDVTIYF. The full variable domain, rest sourced from reference TRBV7-2 and TRBJ1-3, is GAGVSQSPSNKVTEKGKDVELRCDPISGHTALYWYRQSLGQGLEFLIYFQGNSAPDKSGLPSDRFSAERTGGSVSTLTIQRTQQEDSAVYLCASGERDVTIYFGEGSWLTVV.

This clonotype was counted at least ten times. This chain connects TRBV7-3 to TRBJ2-1, with D maybe TRBD2 (6 bases). Trimming took off 4 bases at V and 15 bases at J, with 13 bases between the two ends. The CDR3 covers 11 residues. The germline gives CDR1 SGHTA, CDR2 FQGTGA. The CDR3 sequence is CASSSGTGVFF. CDR3 coding DNA: TGTGCCAGCAGCTCCGGGACTGGAGTGTTCTTC.

V gene TRBV25-1 combines with J gene TRBJ1-2, with D maybe TRBD1 (5 bases). This CDR3 region has 13 residues. V gave up 6 bases and J gave up 8 bases, with 16 bases separating them. Per the germline V gene, CDR1 is MGHDK and CDR2 is SYGVNS. The CDR3 DNA reads as TGTGCCAGCAGGAGGGACGGGAGGAGAGGCTACACCTTC. Translating gives CASRRDGRRGYTF.

This clonotype has ten or more counts. This chain connects TRBV28 to TRBJ2-5; 13 bases are shared with TRBD2. The CDR3 consists of 18 residues. The germline V gene has CDR1 MDHEN and CDR2 SYDVKM. Losses at the gene ends were 2 bases for V and 6 bases for J; bases not matched to a gene: 12. CDR3 nucleotide sequence: TGTGCCAGCAGTTTAGCTTCTTGGGGACTAGCGGGGAGGCAGACCCAGTACTTC. It codes for CASSLASWGLAGRQTQYF.

Many counts were recorded for this clonotype. CDR3 nucleotide sequence: TGTGCCAGCAGCGTTACAGGGAGTGAAAAACTGTTTTTT. It encodes CASSVTGSEKLFF. The gene calls are TRBV6-1 and TRBJ1-4; D may be TRBD1 (6 bases). V lost 6 bases, J lost 7 bases, and 12 bases lay in between. This CDR3 is built from 13 residues. Germline CDR1 MNHNS, CDR2 SASEGT.

This clonotype has ten or more counts. The V call is TRBV11-2, the J call TRBJ2-3; D remains ambiguous. Germline loops: CDR1 SGHAT, CDR2 FQNNGV. Deletions cut 3 bases from V and 0 bases from J, with 7 bases between. This CDR3 comprises 14 residues. The CDR3 DNA reads as TGTGCCAGCAGCTTCTATAGGAGCACAGATACGCAGTATTTT. This encodes CASSFYRSTDTQYF.

The chain joins TRBV5-1 to TRBJ2-5, with D unresolved. Germline values: CDR1 SGHRS, CDR2 YFSETQ. Trimming removed 1 base at V and 3 bases at J, with 4 bases between. The CDR3 totals 12 residues. The CDR3 nucleotides are TGCGCCAGCAGCTTGCTTGAAGAGACCCAGTACTTC. This translates into CASSLLEETQYF.

This clonotype was counted ten times or more. The CDR3 DNA reads TGCGCCAGCAGCTTTAGCGGGAGGGCCCACAATGAGCAGTTCTTC. Amino acids: CASSFSGRAHNEQFF. V gene TRBV5-1 combines with J gene TRBJ2-1; 11 nucleotides line up with TRBD2. The CDR3 is 15 residues long. Germline-derived CDR1 and CDR2 are SGHRS and YFSETQ. The junction had 3 bases not matched to a gene; V was cut back by 2 bases and J by 5 bases.

This clonotype was seen at least ten times. This sequence joins TRBV20-1 and TRBJ2-3; weak D call: TRBD2 (5 bases). V was cut by 6 bases and J by 0 bases, with 13 bases left in between. The CDR3 extends over 14 amino acids. Germline CDR1 DFQATT, CDR2 SNEGSKA (reference sequence). The CDR3 coding sequence is TGCAGTGCGCCCACTAGGTTTAGCACAGATACGCAGTATTTT. Its translation: CSAPTRFSTDTQYF.

This clonotype was seen at least ten times. A read error may account for a junction end that differs from germline. The chain has TRBV30 and TRBJ2-7; D is possibly TRBD1 (7 bases). Per germline, CDR1 GTSNPN and CDR2 SVGIG (reference sequence). CDR3 size: 12 residues. The CDR3 DNA reads TGTGCCAGGAGGGACAGAACCTACGAGCAGTACTTC. Translating gives CARRDRTYEQYF.

This clonotype was counted at least ten times. The rearrangement links TRBV12-3 or TRBV12-4 to TRBJ2-1; D possibly uses TRBD1 or TRBD2 (5 bases each). The V and J ends lost 1 base and 2 bases respectively, with 12 bases between them. This CDR3 region has 16 residues. CDR3 loop: CASSLGGKGAYNEQFF. The CDR3 DNA reads as TGTGCCAGCAGTTTAGGAGGGAAAGGGGCCTACAATGAGCAGTTCTTC.

The chain uses TRBV7-9 and TRBJ1-2; 11 bases agree with TRBD1. After removal of 5 bases from V and 8 bases from J, the junction contained 7 bases not matched to a gene. Germline V CDR1 and CDR2: SEHNR, FQNEAQ (reference sequence). The CDR3 spans 14 residues. In DNA form, the CDR3 reads TGTGCCAGCAGCCGGACAGGGGGCGCAAGGGGCTACACCTTC. Translating gives CASSRTGGARGYTF.

This clonotype was counted a few times. The chain employs TRBV19 and TRBJ1-5; 7 bases align to TRBD1. The CDR3 has 16 amino acids. Germline CDR1 is LNHDA and CDR2 is SQIVND (reference sequence). The junction had 6 bases not matched to a gene; V was cut back by 1 base and J by 3 bases. The CDR3 protein is CASSIGAGGHNQPQHF. For the CDR3, the DNA is TGTGCCAGTAGTATAGGAGCAGGGGGTCACAATCAGCCCCAGCATTTT.

This clonotype was recorded many times. V gene TRBV18 combines with J gene TRBJ2-4; D possibly corresponds to TRBD1 (6 bases). The CDR3 has 13 residues. The V gene lost 5 bases and the J gene lost 11 bases, with 16 bases spanning the gap. Germline assignment: CDR1 KGHSH and CDR2 LQKENI. In DNA, the CDR3 is TGTGCCAGCTCAAGTTACGGGACAAATGTTCAGTACTTC. Encoded protein: CASSSYGTNVQYF. Combining the CDR3 with reference TRBV18 and TRBJ2-4 gives the whole variable domain NAGVMQNPRHLVRRRGQEARLRCSPMKGHSHVYWYRQLPEEGLKFMVYLQKENIIDESGMPKERFSAEFPKEGPSILRIQQVVRGDSAAYFCASSSYGTNVQYFGAGTRLSVL.

Concerning this clonotype itself: A much larger clone lies a single base off, so this may be a read error. It is likely a read error, because the conserved phenylalanine at the end of the CDR3 is missing. The gene calls are TRBV3-1 and TRBJ2-7, with no clear D. V was cut by 1 base and J by 2 bases, with 9 bases left in between. The CDR3 has 14 residues. Germline values: CDR1 LGHDT, CDR2 YNNKEL (reference sequence). CDR3 sequence: CASSQAIVTYEQYL. CDR3 nucleotide sequence: TGTGCCAGCAGCCAAGCAATAGTAACCTACGAGCAGTACCTC.

Comment on this clonotype: A much larger clone differs by one base, so this may be a read error. The CDR3 protein is CASSLTGSETIQYF. CDR3 DNA: TGTGCCAGCAGCCTGACGGGGTCAGAAACCATTCAGTACTTC. The V gene is TRBV5-5, the J gene TRBJ2-5; D is perhaps TRBD2 (5 bases). The J call is in doubt because the DNA end fits TRBJ2-4 better. The CDR3 loop spans 14 amino acids. The germline CDR1 and CDR2 sequences are SGHKS and YYEKEE (reference sequence).